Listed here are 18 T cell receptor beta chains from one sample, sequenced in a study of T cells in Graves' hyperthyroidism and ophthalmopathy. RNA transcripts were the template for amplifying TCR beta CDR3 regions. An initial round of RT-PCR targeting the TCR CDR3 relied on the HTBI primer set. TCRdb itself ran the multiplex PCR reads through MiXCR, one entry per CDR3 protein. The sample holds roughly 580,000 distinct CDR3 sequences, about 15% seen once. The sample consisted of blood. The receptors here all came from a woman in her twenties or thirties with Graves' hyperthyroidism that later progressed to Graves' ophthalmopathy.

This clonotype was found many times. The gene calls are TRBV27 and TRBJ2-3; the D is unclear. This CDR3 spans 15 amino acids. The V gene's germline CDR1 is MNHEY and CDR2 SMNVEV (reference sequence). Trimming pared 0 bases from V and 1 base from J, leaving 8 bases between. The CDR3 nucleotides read TGTGCCAGCAGTTTATCGAGACAAGGCACAGATACGCAGTATTTT. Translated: CASSLSRQGTDTQYF.

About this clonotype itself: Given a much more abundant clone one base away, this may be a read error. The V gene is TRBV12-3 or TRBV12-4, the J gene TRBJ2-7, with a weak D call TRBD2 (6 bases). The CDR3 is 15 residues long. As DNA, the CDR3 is TGTGCCAGCAGTTCCTGGGCGGGAACCTCCTCCGAGCAGTACTTC. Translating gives CASSSWAGTSSEQYF.

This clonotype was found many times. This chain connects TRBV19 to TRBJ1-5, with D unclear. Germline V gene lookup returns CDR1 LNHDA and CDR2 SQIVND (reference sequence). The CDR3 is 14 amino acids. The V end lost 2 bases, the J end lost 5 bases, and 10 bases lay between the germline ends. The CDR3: CASSISGEDQPQHF. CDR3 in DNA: TGTGCCAGTAGTATAAGTGGGGAGGATCAGCCCCAGCATTTT. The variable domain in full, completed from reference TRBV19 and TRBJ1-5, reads DGGITQSPKYLFRKEGQNVTLSCEQNLNHDAMYWYRQDPGQGLRLIYYSQIVNDFQKGDIAEGYSVSREKKESFPLTVTSAQKNPTAFYLCASSISGEDQPQHFGDGTRLSIL.

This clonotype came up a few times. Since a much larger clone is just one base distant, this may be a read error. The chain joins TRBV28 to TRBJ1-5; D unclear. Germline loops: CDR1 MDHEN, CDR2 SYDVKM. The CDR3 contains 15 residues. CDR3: CTSSTMTSGLQPQHF. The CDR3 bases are TGTACCAGCAGTACAATGACCAGCGGCTTACAGCCCCAGCATTTT. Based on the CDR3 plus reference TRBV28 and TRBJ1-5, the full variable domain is DVKVTQSSRYLVKRTGEKVFLECVQDMDHENMFWYRQDPGLGLRLIYFSYDVKMKEKGDIPEGYSVSREKKERFSLILESASTNQTSMYLCTSSTMTSGLQPQHFGDGTRLSIL.

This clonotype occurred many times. CDR3 residues: CASSARLGEYTQYF. CDR3 DNA sequence: TGTGCCAGCAGTGCGCGCCTGGGGGAGTATACGCAGTATTTT. The chain couples TRBV6-1 to TRBJ2-3, with D tentatively TRBD1 or TRBD2 (5 bases each). Trimming cost V 4 bases and J 7 bases, with 15 bases left between them. This CDR3 has 14 amino acids. CDR1 is MNHNS and CDR2 is SASEGT in the germline V gene.

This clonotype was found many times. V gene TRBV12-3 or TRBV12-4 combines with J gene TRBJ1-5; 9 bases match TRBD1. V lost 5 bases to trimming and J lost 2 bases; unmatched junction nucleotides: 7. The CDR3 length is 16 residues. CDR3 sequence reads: CASSLATGGGNQPQHF. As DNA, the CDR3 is TGTGCCAGCAGTCTCGCCACAGGGGGCGGCAATCAGCCCCAGCATTTT.

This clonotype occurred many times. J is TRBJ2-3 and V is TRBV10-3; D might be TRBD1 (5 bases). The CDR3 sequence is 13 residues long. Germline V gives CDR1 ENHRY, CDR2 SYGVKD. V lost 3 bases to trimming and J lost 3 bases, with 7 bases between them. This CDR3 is CAISDQGTDTQYF. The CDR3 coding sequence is TGTGCCATCAGTGACCAGGGAACAGATACGCAGTATTTT.

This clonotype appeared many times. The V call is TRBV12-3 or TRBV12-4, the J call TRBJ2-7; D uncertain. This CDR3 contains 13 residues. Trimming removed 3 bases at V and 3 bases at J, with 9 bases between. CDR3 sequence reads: CASSLGSLYEQYF. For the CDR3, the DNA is TGTGCCAGCAGTTTGGGCAGTCTCTACGAGCAGTACTTC.

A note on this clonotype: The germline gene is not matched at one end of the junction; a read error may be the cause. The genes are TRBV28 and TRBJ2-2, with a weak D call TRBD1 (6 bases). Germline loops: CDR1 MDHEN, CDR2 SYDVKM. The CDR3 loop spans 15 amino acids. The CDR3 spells CASSPSPSSQGSLSF. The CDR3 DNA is TGTGCCAGCAGTCCATCGCCGAGTTCACAGGGCAGCCTCTCTTTT.

CDR3 sequence reads: CASSFTTGGDTEAFF. As DNA, the CDR3 is TGTGCCAGCAGTTTTACTACAGGGGGGGACACTGAAGCTTTCTTT. V is TRBV27 and J is TRBJ1-1, with 8 nucleotides matching TRBD1. Germline V gives CDR1 MNHEY, CDR2 SMNVEV (reference sequence). Unmatched junction bases numbered 6, after V lost 3 bases and J lost 3 bases. The CDR3 runs to 15 residues.

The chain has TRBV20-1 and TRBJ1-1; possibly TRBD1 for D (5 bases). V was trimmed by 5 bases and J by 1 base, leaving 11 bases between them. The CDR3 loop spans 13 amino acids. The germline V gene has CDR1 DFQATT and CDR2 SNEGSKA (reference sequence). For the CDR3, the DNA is TGCAGTGCTGCGGGGGTTGGGAACACTGAAGCTTTCTTT. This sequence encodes CSAAGVGNTEAFF.

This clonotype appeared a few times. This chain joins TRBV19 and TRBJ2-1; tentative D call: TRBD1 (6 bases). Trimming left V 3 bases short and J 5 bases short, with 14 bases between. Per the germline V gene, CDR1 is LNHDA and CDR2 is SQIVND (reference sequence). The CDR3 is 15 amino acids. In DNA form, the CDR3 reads TGTGCCAGTAGTATCGGTACCGGGACAAACAATGAGCAGTTCTTC. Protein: CASSIGTGTNNEQFF. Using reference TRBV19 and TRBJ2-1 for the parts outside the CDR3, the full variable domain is DGGITQSPKYLFRKEGQNVTLSCEQNLNHDAMYWYRQDPGQGLRLIYYSQIVNDFQKGDIAEGYSVSREKKESFPLTVTSAQKNPTAFYLCASSIGTGTNNEQFFGPGTRLTVL.

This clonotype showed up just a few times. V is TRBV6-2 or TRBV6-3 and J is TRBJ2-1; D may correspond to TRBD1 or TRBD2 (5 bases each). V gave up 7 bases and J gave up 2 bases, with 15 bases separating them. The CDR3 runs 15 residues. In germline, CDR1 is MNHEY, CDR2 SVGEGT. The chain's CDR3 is CASNSGTPAYNEQFF. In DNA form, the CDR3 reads TGTGCCAGCAATTCCGGGACGCCAGCCTACAATGAGCAGTTCTTC.

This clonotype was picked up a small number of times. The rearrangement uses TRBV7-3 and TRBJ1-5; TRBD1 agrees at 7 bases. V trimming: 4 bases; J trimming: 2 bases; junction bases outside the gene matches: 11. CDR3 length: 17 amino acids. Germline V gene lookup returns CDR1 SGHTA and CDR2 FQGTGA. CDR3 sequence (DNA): TGTGCCAGCAGCTCGGGGACAGCTAACAAGCGCAATCAGCCCCAGCATTTT. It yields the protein CASSSGTANKRNQPQHF.

This CDR3 reads CASSSDRACGYTF. The CDR3 nucleotides read TGTGCCAGCAGTTCAGACAGGGCATGTGGCTACACCTTC. This chain uses TRBV28 with TRBJ1-2, with 7 bases that match TRBD1. This CDR3 has 13 amino acids. Germline V gene data show CDR1 as MDHEN and CDR2 as SYDVKM. V was pared by 4 bases and J by 7 bases, with 6 bases of the junction left unmatched.

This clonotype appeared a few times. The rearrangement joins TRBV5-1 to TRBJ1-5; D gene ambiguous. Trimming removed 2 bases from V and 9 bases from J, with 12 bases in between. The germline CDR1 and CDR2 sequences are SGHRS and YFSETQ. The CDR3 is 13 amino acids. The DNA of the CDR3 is TGCGCCAGCAGCTTTTCCAGACTAGGGCCCCAGCATTTT. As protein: CASSFSRLGPQHF. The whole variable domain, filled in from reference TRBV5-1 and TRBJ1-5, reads KAGVTQTPRYLIKTRGQQVTLSCSPISGHRSVSWYQQTPGQGLQFLFEYFSETQRNKGNFPGRFSGRQFSNSRSEMNVSTLELGDSALYLCASSFSRLGPQHFGDGTRLSIL.

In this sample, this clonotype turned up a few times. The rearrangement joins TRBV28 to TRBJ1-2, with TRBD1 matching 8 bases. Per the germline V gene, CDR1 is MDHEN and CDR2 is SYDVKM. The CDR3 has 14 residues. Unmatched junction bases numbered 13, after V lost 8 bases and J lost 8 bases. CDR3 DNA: TGTGCCAGCCTCCTAGGACAGGGCAGTGGCGGCTACACCTTC. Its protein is CASLLGQGSGGYTF.

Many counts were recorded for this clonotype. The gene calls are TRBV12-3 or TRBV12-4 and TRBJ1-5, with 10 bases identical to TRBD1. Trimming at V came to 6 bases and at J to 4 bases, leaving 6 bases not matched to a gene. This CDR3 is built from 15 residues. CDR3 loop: CASSTGTGANQPQHF. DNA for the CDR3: TGTGCCAGCAGCACCGGGACAGGGGCAAATCAGCCCCAGCATTTT.